Each of the 9 T cell receptor beta chains below was sequenced from the same sample in a study of shared clonotypes between healthy human individuals. Produced via immunoSEQ multiplex PCR; TCRdb's table is partial and in-frame only. The profile shows 450,000 to 550,000 clones, around 79% of them singletons. Sequenced input: PBMCs. The receptors were gathered from a middle-aged woman in good health. Some clones in this sample may be carry-over from other donors' samples.

V and J are TRBV2 and TRBJ2-2; D is unresolved. This CDR3 region has 13 residues. Germline V CDR1 and CDR2: SNHLY, FYNNEI. Trimming cost V 6 bases and J 5 bases, with 10 bases left between them. CDR3: CASSDLFTGELFF. The CDR3 DNA follows: TGTGCCAGCAGCGACTTATTTACCGGGGAGCTGTTTTTT.

The rearrangement uses TRBV28 and TRBJ2-3; tentative D call: TRBD1 (5 bases). Germline CDR1 is MDHEN and CDR2 is SYDVKM. V dropped 1 base and J dropped 2 bases, with 13 bases sitting between them. The CDR3 runs 16 residues. CDR3 amino acids: CASSLSGQTNTDTQYF. The CDR3 bases are TGTGCCAGCAGTTTATCTGGACAAACTAACACAGATACGCAGTATTTT.

The chain carries TRBV11-3 and TRBJ2-1; tentatively, D is TRBD1 (6 bases). Germline loops: CDR1 SGHNT, CDR2 YENEEA. The CDR3 is made up of 15 amino acids. V shed 0 bases and J shed 3 bases, with 9 bases lying between them. CDR3 sequence (DNA): TGTGCCAGCAGCTTAGAGGGGACACTCTACAATGAGCAGTTCTTC. Encoded protein: CASSLEGTLYNEQFF.

This chain connects TRBV6-5 to TRBJ1-5, with D uncertain. V was pared by 4 bases and J by 3 bases, with 13 bases between. There are 15 residues in the CDR3. Germline V gene data show CDR1 as MNHEY and CDR2 as SVGAGI. The CDR3 protein is CASSWQQGTNQPQHF. Written as DNA, the CDR3 is TGTGCCAGCAGTTGGCAGCAAGGAACCAATCAGCCCCAGCATTTT.

V and J are TRBV5-1 and TRBJ1-4, with 9 bases that match TRBD1. This CDR3 is built from 14 residues. Germline assignment: CDR1 SGHRS and CDR2 YFSETQ. Germline trimming cut 4 bases from V and 4 bases from J; bases unmatched to any gene: 2. The CDR3 loop reads CASSEDRGNEKLFF. In DNA form, the CDR3 reads TGCGCCAGCAGCGAGGACAGGGGTAATGAAAAACTGTTTTTT.

The chain joins TRBV6-1 to TRBJ2-3; 8 bases fit TRBD2. The CDR3 spans 16 residues. The V segment lost 1 base and the J segment 3 bases; nucleotides outside the gene matches: 6. The V gene's germline CDR1 is MNHNS and CDR2 SASEGT. The CDR3 region has the DNA TGTGCCAGCAGTGAAGTCGGCGGGGGGAAAACAGATACGCAGTATTTT. Its protein is CASSEVGGGKTDTQYF.

J is TRBJ1-5 and V is TRBV27, with D uncertain. With 5 bases removed from V and 6 bases from J, the gap between germline ends came to 14 bases. This CDR3 has 14 residues. The germline gives CDR1 MNHEY, CDR2 SMNVEV (reference sequence). CDR3 sequence reads: CASSPTVGIQPQHF. The DNA for the CDR3 is TGTGCCAGCAGTCCAACCGTGGGTATTCAGCCCCAGCATTTT.

This clone was observed a handful of times. The V gene is TRBV29-1, the J gene TRBJ2-1, with 10 bases aligning to TRBD2. Germline V gene sequence: CDR1 SQVTM, CDR2 ANQGSEA. This CDR3 is 18 amino acids long. V gave up 0 bases and J gave up 1 base; unmatched junction bases: 9. CDR3 in amino acids: CSVEDPGLADWSYNEQFF. The CDR3 DNA sequence: TGCAGCGTTGAAGATCCCGGACTAGCGGATTGGTCCTACAATGAGCAGTTCTTC.

The chain carries TRBV11-3 and TRBJ2-7; tentative D call: TRBD2 (6 bases). Looked up from germline, CDR1 is SGHNT and CDR2 is YENEEA. The length of the CDR3 is 15 residues. V was pared by 1 base and J by 0 bases, with 10 bases between. CDR3 sequence reads: CASSLGGAHSYEQYF. CDR3 nucleotides: TGTGCCAGCAGCTTAGGCGGGGCACACTCCTACGAGCAGTACTTC. Looking up the rest from reference TRBV11-3 and TRBJ2-7 gives the full variable domain: EAGVVQSPRYKIIEKKQPVAFWCNPISGHNTLYWYLQNLGQGPELLIRYENEEAVDDSQLPKDRFSAERLKGVDSTLKIQPAELGDSAVYLCASSLGGAHSYEQYFGPGTRLTVT.